One sample yielded the 31 T cell receptor beta chains listed below, sequenced in a study of blood T cell repertoires in COVID-19. Repertoires were generated with immunoSEQ multiplex PCR, while TCRdb's copy carries only in-frame clones and drops some. Altogether some 100,000 clones are present, less than 85% being singletons, with the ten largest covering over 15%. Sequenced input: peripheral blood. The receptors come from a woman in her sixties or seventies with acute or convalescent COVID-19.

V and J are TRBV10-3 and TRBJ1-1; D is possibly TRBD1 (5 bases). CDR3 length: 12 amino acids. Trimming left V 6 bases short and J 3 bases short, with 8 bases between. CDR1 is ENHRY, CDR2 SYGVKD, per germline. Here the CDR3 reads CAIREGHTEAFF. The CDR3 nucleotides read TGTGCCATCAGGGAGGGGCACACTGAAGCTTTCTTT.

This clone has only one observation. The V gene is TRBV28, the J gene TRBJ1-6; 7 nucleotides align to TRBD1. Germline assignment: CDR1 MDHEN and CDR2 SYDVKM. This CDR3 is built from 14 residues. The trim removed 6 bases at V and 5 bases at J, leaving 4 bases unmatched. Here the CDR3 reads CASRQGGDNSPLHF. For the CDR3, the DNA is TGTGCCAGCAGGCAGGGGGGCGATAATTCACCCCTCCACTTT. The whole variable domain, filled in from reference TRBV28 and TRBJ1-6, reads DVKVTQSSRYLVKRTGEKVFLECVQDMDHENMFWYRQDPGLGLRLIYFSYDVKMKEKGDIPEGYSVSREKKERFSLILESASTNQTSMYLCASRQGGDNSPLHFGNGTRLTVT.

In this sample, this clone turned up many times. The V and J genes are TRBV3-1 (or the pseudogene TRBV3-2) and TRBJ1-2; no clear D. The CDR3 contains 17 residues. CDR1 is LGHDT, CDR2 YNNKEL, per germline (reference sequence). The germline V and J ends were trimmed by 4 bases and 5 bases, with 23 bases remaining between them. The CDR3 reads CASSPPPLSTGLYGYTF. The CDR3 nucleotides are TGTGCCAGCAGCCCACCGCCCCTCTCCACTGGACTATATGGCTACACCTTC.

V and J are TRBV6-5 and TRBJ1-6, with a tentative D call TRBD1 (5 bases). The CDR3 totals 14 residues. Germline-derived CDR1 and CDR2 are MNHEY and SVGAGI. Trimming removed 6 bases at V and 10 bases at J, with 16 bases between. CDR3 loop: CASRPGGSFSPLHF. The CDR3 region has the DNA TGTGCCAGCAGACCCGGGGGGTCATTCTCACCCCTCCACTTT.

This rearrangement joins TRBV28 to TRBJ1-5, with D perhaps TRBD1 (5 bases). The CDR3 covers 15 residues. Trimming took off 8 bases at V and 3 bases at J, with 17 bases between the two ends. Per germline, CDR1 MDHEN and CDR2 SYDVKM. CDR3 protein: CASSLGGGYNQPQHF. CDR3 bases: TGTGCCAGCTCTTTGGGGGGAGGTTACAATCAGCCCCAGCATTTT. Using reference TRBV28 and TRBJ1-5 for the parts outside the CDR3, the full variable domain is DVKVTQSSRYLVKRTGEKVFLECVQDMDHENMFWYRQDPGLGLRLIYFSYDVKMKEKGDIPEGYSVSREKKERFSLILESASTNQTSMYLCASSLGGGYNQPQHFGDGTRLSIL.

This rearrangement joins TRBV7-3 to TRBJ2-3, with D possibly being TRBD2 (7 bases). Germline V lookup: CDR1 SGHTA, CDR2 FQGTGA. CDR3 size: 15 residues. V was clipped by 2 bases and J by 7 bases, with 16 bases between them. The CDR3 bases are TGTGCCAGCAGCTTACATTCTGGGGGGGCAAATACGCAGTATTTT. Its protein is CASSLHSGGANTQYF. Looking up the rest from reference TRBV7-3 and TRBJ2-3 gives the full variable domain: GAGVSQTPSNKVTEKGKYVELRCDPISGHTALYWYRQSLGQGPEFLIYFQGTGAADDSGLPNDRFFAVRPEGSVSTLKIQRTERGDSAVYLCASSLHSGGANTQYFGPGTRLTVL.

In this sample, this clone turned up a few times. J is TRBJ2-2 and V is TRBV7-2; the match to TRBD1 covers 7 bases. In germline, CDR1 is SGHTA, CDR2 FQGNSA. The J segment lost 6 bases and the V segment lost 3 bases, leaving 10 bases of the junction unmatched. This CDR3 has 16 residues. CDR3: CASSFSQGLFAGELFF. The CDR3 DNA follows: TGTGCCAGCAGCTTTTCACAGGGGTTGTTTGCCGGGGAGCTGTTTTTT. The full variable domain, its missing parts supplied by reference TRBV7-2 and TRBJ2-2, is GAGVSQSPSNKVTEKGKDVELRCDPISGHTALYWYRQSLGQGLEFLIYFQGNSAPDKSGLPSDRFSAERTGGSVSTLTIQRTQQEDSAVYLCASSFSQGLFAGELFFGEGSRLTVL.

The CDR3 is CASSQELAGSYEQYF. CDR3 DNA sequence: TGCGCCAGCAGCCAAGAACTAGCGGGATCCTACGAGCAGTACTTC. The genes are TRBV4-3 and TRBJ2-7; 10 bases align to TRBD2. From germline, CDR1 is LGHNA and CDR2 YSLEER. Losses at the gene ends were 0 bases for V and 1 base for J; bases not matched to a gene: 0. CDR3 length: 15 amino acids.

This clone is a singleton in its sample. The chain has TRBV6-2 or TRBV6-3 and TRBJ1-2; maybe TRBD1 (6 bases). Germline values: CDR1 MNHEY, CDR2 SVGEGT. V lost 5 bases, J lost 4 bases, and 20 bases lay in between. The CDR3 covers 16 residues. The DNA for the CDR3 is TGTGCCAGCAGTCGTGGGGGCCCGACCCCCCTCTATGGCTACACCTTC. Its translation: CASSRGGPTPLYGYTF.

The chain is built from TRBV5-1 and TRBJ1-1; D is unclear. The germline V gene has CDR1 SGHRS and CDR2 YFSETQ. With 0 bases removed from V and 3 bases from J, the gap between germline ends came to 9 bases. The CDR3 is made up of 14 amino acids. In nucleotides, the CDR3 is TGCGCCAGCAGCTTGGCGGGCGGGGACACTGAAGCTTTCTTT. Amino acid sequence: CASSLAGGDTEAFF.

The rearrangement links TRBV28 to TRBJ1-5; 9 bases fit TRBD1. The germline V gene encodes CDR1 MDHEN and CDR2 SYDVKM. This CDR3 has 14 residues. V was pared by 7 bases and J by 4 bases, with 5 bases of the junction left unmatched. DNA for the CDR3: TGTGCCAGCATGACAGGGGGGAATAATCAGCCCCAGCATTTT. It yields the protein CASMTGGNNQPQHF.

The chain is built from TRBV7-2 and TRBJ2-4; 9 bases are shared with TRBD2. Unmatched junction bases numbered 7, after V lost 5 bases and J lost 8 bases. This CDR3 contains 14 residues. Germline V lookup: CDR1 SGHTA, CDR2 FQGNSA. This CDR3 is CASSLGTSTHIQYF. CDR3 nucleotide sequence: TGTGCCAGCAGCCTAGGGACTAGCACCCACATTCAGTACTTC.

The CDR3 sequence: CASSYWDRGNQPQHF. Here the CDR3 DNA reads TGTGCCAGCAGTTACTGGGACAGGGGCAATCAGCCCCAGCATTTT. V and J are TRBV6-2 or TRBV6-3 and TRBJ1-5, with 9 bases lining up with TRBD1. The germline gives CDR1 MNHEY, CDR2 SVGEGT. The CDR3 totals 15 residues. V shed 1 base and J 2 bases; nucleotides not matched to a gene: 0.

V is TRBV19 and J is TRBJ1-4, with D unresolved. CDR1 LNHDA and CDR2 SQIVND come from the germline V gene (reference sequence). The CDR3 is made up of 17 amino acids. V shed 7 bases and J shed 0 bases, with 18 bases lying between them. The CDR3 loop is CASTSREDGPTNEKLFF. The DNA for the CDR3 is TGTGCCAGTACCTCACGGGAGGACGGCCCAACTAATGAAAAACTGTTTTTT.

The chain carries TRBV14 and TRBJ1-1, with D maybe TRBD1 (5 bases). The CDR3 sequence is 15 residues long. Germline V CDR1 and CDR2: SGHDN, FVKESK. Between the trimmed V and J ends, which lost 1 base and 2 bases, there was a span of 11 bases. CDR3: CASSQGGLINTEAFF. In nucleotides, the CDR3 is TGTGCCAGCAGCCAAGGGGGACTGATTAACACTGAAGCTTTCTTT.

This clone is a singleton in its sample. The rearrangement uses TRBV9 and TRBJ2-3; a weak D match, TRBD1 (5 bases). The V end lost 3 bases, the J end lost 4 bases, and 9 bases lay between the germline ends. Per germline, CDR1 SGDLS and CDR2 YYNGEE. CDR3 length: 13 amino acids. In nucleotides, the CDR3 is TGTGCCAGCAGCGGGCAGGGTGCAGATACGCAGTATTTT. Protein: CASSGQGADTQYF. Full variable domain (missing parts from reference TRBV9 and TRBJ2-3): DSGVTQTPKHLITATGQRVTLRCSPRSGDLSVYWYQQSLDQGLQFLIQYYNGEERAKGNILERFSAQQFPDLHSELNLSSLELGDSALYFCASSGQGADTQYFGPGTRLTVL.

This chain joins TRBV30 and TRBJ2-7, with D tentatively TRBD2 (6 bases). The CDR3 is 13 residues long. Trimming removed 3 bases from V and 9 bases from J, with 18 bases in between. The germline gives CDR1 GTSNPN, CDR2 SVGIG (reference sequence). CDR3 nucleotides: TGTGCCTGGAGGCGGGACCCGAGAATGGGGCAGTACTTC. Translated: CAWRRDPRMGQYF.

The chain is built from TRBV28 and TRBJ1-2, with 8 bases aligning to TRBD1. Per the germline V gene, CDR1 is MDHEN and CDR2 is SYDVKM. The CDR3 loop spans 12 amino acids. V was clipped by 8 bases and J by 7 bases; unmatched bases: 6. The chain's CDR3 is CASDRGGGGYTF. Written as DNA, the CDR3 is TGTGCCAGCGACAGGGGAGGGGGTGGCTACACCTTC.

The J gene is TRBJ2-7, the V gene TRBV11-1, with TRBD1 matching over 7 bases. Per the germline V gene, CDR1 is SGHAT and CDR2 is FQDESV (reference sequence). Germline trimming cut 4 bases from V and 3 bases from J; bases unmatched to any gene: 9. There are 15 residues in the CDR3. CDR3 DNA: TGTGCCAGCAGCTCAGACAGGGTCAGGCTCTACGAGCAGTACTTC. This encodes CASSSDRVRLYEQYF.

The V and J genes are TRBV7-9 and TRBJ1-1, with 7 bases fitting TRBD1. J was trimmed by 0 bases and V by 5 bases; bases with no gene match: 6. Germline loops: CDR1 SEHNR, CDR2 FQNEAQ (reference sequence). This CDR3 spans 15 amino acids. CDR3 region: CASSLSRGMNTEAFF. The CDR3 DNA follows: TGTGCCAGCAGCCTCAGCAGGGGGATGAACACTGAAGCTTTCTTT.

J is TRBJ2-7 and V is TRBV20-1; 9 nucleotides align to TRBD2. Trimming cost V 3 bases and J 4 bases; bases outside gene matches: 7. This CDR3 has 14 amino acids. From germline, CDR1 is DFQATT and CDR2 SNEGSKA (reference sequence). In nucleotides, the CDR3 is TGCAGTGCTAGTGTAAGCGGGAGGTCGTACGAGCAGTACTTC. This sequence encodes CSASVSGRSYEQYF.

This clone was picked up one time. CDR3 amino acids: CASSPTGTGRETQYF. In DNA form, the CDR3 reads TGTGCCAGTAGTCCCACCGGGACAGGGAGAGAGACCCAGTACTTC. The rearrangement uses TRBV19 and TRBJ2-5; 9 bases map to TRBD1. This CDR3 is 15 amino acids long. The ends lost 5 bases at V and 4 bases at J; junction bases unmatched: 8. Germline V CDR1 and CDR2: LNHDA, SQIVND (reference sequence).

The J gene is TRBJ1-5, the V gene TRBV3-1 (or the pseudogene TRBV3-2); 7 bases match TRBD1. V lost 6 bases, J lost 6 bases, and 8 bases stayed unmatched. The CDR3 runs 14 residues. Germline CDR1 and CDR2: LGHDT and YNNKEL (reference sequence). The CDR3 loop reads CASSQTGITQPQHF. For the CDR3, the DNA is TGTGCCAGCAGTCAGACAGGGATTACTCAGCCCCAGCATTTT.

V usage is TRBV28 and J usage is TRBJ1-1, with D unclear. V gave up 3 bases and J gave up 5 bases, with 16 bases separating them. The CDR3 length is 15 residues. The germline V gene encodes CDR1 MDHEN and CDR2 SYDVKM. The CDR3 DNA reads as TGTGCCAGCAGTTTGTTTGGAGTAGTTAAGACTGAAGCTTTCTTT. Translation gives CASSLFGVVKTEAFF.

The rearrangement joins TRBV5-1 to TRBJ2-1; 7 bases match TRBD1. The CDR3 is 14 residues long. The V gene's germline CDR1 is SGHRS and CDR2 YFSETQ. With 4 bases clipped from V and 5 bases from J, the junction kept 6 bases outside the gene matches. In DNA form, the CDR3 reads TGCGCCAGCAGCGTCAGGGGGATTGACAATGAGCAGTTCTTC. Translated, it gives CASSVRGIDNEQFF.

V and J are TRBV19 and TRBJ1-3; D gene ambiguous. The ends were cut back, 6 bases at V and 8 bases at J, with 20 bases in the middle. Germline values: CDR1 LNHDA, CDR2 SQIVND (reference sequence). The CDR3 consists of 15 residues. The CDR3 coding sequence is TGTGCCAGTAGGGAGACGGCGGGCCCGGTCGACACCATATATTTT. This translates into CASRETAGPVDTIYF.

The chain carries TRBV30 and TRBJ1-1; D is possibly TRBD1 (6 bases). With 0 bases removed from V and 6 bases from J, the gap between germline ends came to 11 bases. CDR1 is GTSNPN and CDR2 is SVGIG in the germline V gene (reference sequence). The CDR3 has 13 amino acids. This CDR3 is CAWSVGGGPEAFF. As DNA, the CDR3 is TGTGCCTGGAGTGTAGGGGGGGGCCCTGAAGCTTTCTTT.

In its sample, this clone was seen once. This rearrangement joins TRBV6-5 to TRBJ1-4, with D tentatively TRBD1 (5 bases). The germline V gene has CDR1 MNHEY and CDR2 SVGAGI. The CDR3 has 13 residues. V lost 5 bases and J lost 4, with 8 bases in between. The CDR3, as DNA: TGTGCCAGCAGTAGACAGCTTAATGAAAAACTGTTTTTT. Protein sequence: CASSRQLNEKLFF.

V is TRBV5-1 and J is TRBJ2-5; D not certain. V was cut by 2 bases and J by 3 bases, with 2 bases left in between. CDR1 is SGHRS, CDR2 YFSETQ, per germline. The CDR3 sequence is 11 residues long. The CDR3 nucleotides read TGCGCCAGCAGCTTCGAAGAGACCCAGTACTTC. Its translation: CASSFEETQYF.

This clone was counted once. The CDR3 nucleotides are TGTGCCAGTAGTTCTCTCTTGGGCACTAGCAATCAGCCCCAGCATTTT. Protein sequence: CASSSLLGTSNQPQHF. This rearrangement joins TRBV19 to TRBJ1-5; D is undetermined. V lost 5 bases to trimming and J lost 0 bases, with 14 bases between them. The CDR3 length is 16 residues. CDR1 and CDR2 (germline): LNHDA, SQIVND (reference sequence).

The chain links TRBV29-1 to TRBJ2-7, with 11 bases lining up with TRBD1. The CDR3 sequence is 14 residues long. Per germline, CDR1 SQVTM and CDR2 ANQGSEA. J lost 4 bases, V lost 4 bases, and 6 bases had no gene match. The CDR3 sequence is CSVGVGTGGYEQYF. Written as DNA, the CDR3 is TGCAGCGTTGGAGTCGGGACAGGGGGATACGAGCAGTACTTC.